This T cell receptor beta chain was sequenced for a study of PD-L1 blockade in urothelial cancer. At the level of the study: Patients commenced intravenous atezolizumab, 1,200 mg every 3 weeks, around 2014. Male sex and bladder-origin urothelial cancer characterized about 85% of the roughly 30 patients. When blood samples were assessed, the median T cell count was 141,255.

Peripheral blood mononuclear cells were collected from every patient before and during treatment, yielding between 1 and 8 samples per patient. The protocol was immunoSEQ multiplex PCR, while the TCRdb copy is restricted to in-frame clones and leaves out a portion. The sample lists roughly 62,000 clones, around 80% occurring once. V was pared by 4 bases and J by 4 bases, with 2 bases of the junction left unmatched. Germline values: CDR1 SQVTM, CDR2 ANQGSEA. The CDR3 spans 13 residues. The sequence derives from a man aged 70 or older with urothelial cancer. The chain has TRBV29-1 and TRBJ2-3; TRBD2 aligns across 10 bases. The sample consisted of PBMCs, taken around atezolizumab (anti-PD-L1) treatment. CDR3 sequence: CSVGTSGSDTQYF. DNA for the CDR3: TGCAGCGTTGGGACTAGCGGATCAGATACGCAGTATTTT.